This T cell receptor beta chain was profiled in a study of T-cell memory formation after mild COVID-19. Study-wide context: For the most part, TCR clusters were specific to one donor. Broader study findings: Contracting clones from day 15 to 85 had balanced CD4/CD8; later expanders favoured CD4+. Within pre-infection memory, some responding clones were found, suggesting cross-reactive memory joined. Most CD4+ clones that shrank were in CM and EM, while CD8+ ones turned up in EMRA.

This clonotype was recorded a few times. What it binds is not known. Trimming pared 4 bases from V and 3 bases from J, leaving 21 bases between. Germline lookup yields CDR1 SGHRS and CDR2 YFSETQ. This CDR3 comprises 17 residues. TCRdb re-called the 5' RACE reads with MiXCR, one entry per CDR3 protein. The data hold around 530,000 distinct CDR3 sequences, with about 20% observed a single time. The clonotype comes from an adult woman who had mild COVID-19 (a few samples of this study predate the infection). Cell type and time point are not known. Sequencing was performed on PBMCs or a T cell subset sorted from them (not recorded which). The V and J genes are TRBV5-1 and TRBJ2-3; tentatively, D is TRBD1 (5 bases). Here the CDR3 reads CASSVQGVYMRTDTQYF. CDR3 nucleotide sequence: TGCGCCAGCAGCGTACAAGGGGTCTACATGAGGACAGATACGCAGTATTTT. Together with reference TRBV5-1 and TRBJ2-3, the CDR3 gives the full variable domain: KAGVTQTPRYLIKTRGQQVTLSCSPISGHRSVSWYQQTPGQGLQFLFEYFSETQRNKGNFPGRFSGRQFSNSRSEMNVSTLELGDSALYLCASSVQGVYMRTDTQYFGPGTRLTVL.